Below, 22 T cell receptor beta chains from the same sample are listed, as sequenced in a study of CD8 T cells in Susac syndrome. Random hexamers were used to reverse transcribe 0.5 to 1 ug of RNA. MiXCR was run by TCRdb on the immunoSEQ multiplex PCR reads, yielding one entry per CDR3 protein. The data show some 400,000 distinct CDR3 sequences, 85% seen once. Specimen: CD8+ T cells from PBMCs. Every receptor here comes from a human donor with multiple sclerosis.

On this clonotype itself: One junction end disagrees with the germline gene, perhaps due to a read error. The chain couples TRBV13 to TRBJ2-1, with a tentative D call TRBD1 (5 bases). CDR3 size: 16 residues. The germline V gene encodes CDR1 PRHDT and CDR2 FYEKMQ (reference sequence). CDR3 sequence: CASSLGGARAYDEQFF. CDR3 nucleotides: TGTGCCAGCAGCTTAGGAGGGGCCCGGGCCTACGATGAGCAGTTCTTC.

The chain combines TRBV6-5 with TRBJ1-3; D ambiguous. V was shortened by 7 bases and J by 7 bases, with 17 bases between the two germline ends. The CDR3 is made up of 14 amino acids. Germline V lookup: CDR1 MNHEY, CDR2 SVGAGI. The CDR3 here is CASTPESDWNTIYF. The CDR3 DNA reads as TGTGCCAGCACCCCGGAGTCGGATTGGAACACCATATATTTT.

CDR3 protein: CSAVPRTSGSWPPEQFF. The CDR3 DNA reads TGCAGTGCTGTGCCCCGGACTAGCGGGAGTTGGCCCCCTGAGCAGTTCTTC. The chain is built from TRBV20-1 and TRBJ2-1; 13 positions match TRBD2. V was clipped by 5 bases and J by 9 bases; unmatched bases: 16. The CDR3 sequence is 17 residues long. Germline loops: CDR1 DFQATT, CDR2 SNEGSKA (reference sequence).

The chain combines TRBV7-6 with TRBJ2-2; D remains ambiguous. Germline-derived CDR1 and CDR2 are SGHVS and FNYEAQ. The CDR3 extends over 15 amino acids. V was clipped by 5 bases and J by 4 bases, with 14 bases between them. The DNA for the CDR3 is TGTGCCAGCAGCGAAGGTCTGGGCGGCACCGGGGAGCTGTTTTTT. Amino acids: CASSEGLGGTGELFF.

This clonotype was observed once. CDR3 in DNA: TGCGCCAGCAGCCATCTTTGGGACAGGGGGGACCCCTACGAGCAGTACTTC. Its protein is CASSHLWDRGDPYEQYF. The genes are TRBV4-1 and TRBJ2-7, with 11 bases identical to TRBD1. J was trimmed by 2 bases and V by 3 bases; bases with no gene match: 9. Germline V gene data show CDR1 as MGHRA and CDR2 as YSYEKL. The CDR3 spans 17 residues.

V usage is TRBV29-1 and J usage is TRBJ1-2; TRBD1 aligns across 7 bases. J gave up 4 bases and V 4 bases, and 15 bases lay outside the gene matches. Germline-derived CDR1 and CDR2 are SQVTM and ANQGSEA. CDR3 length equals 16 residues. CDR3 region: CSVVSQGGNYGYGYTF. CDR3 coding DNA: TGCAGCGTTGTCTCCCAGGGGGGGAACTATGGCTATGGCTACACCTTC.

This chain connects TRBV5-1 to TRBJ2-2; weak D call: TRBD2 (5 bases). V shed 6 bases and J shed 0 bases, with 21 bases lying between them. CDR1 and CDR2 (germline): SGHRS, YFSETQ. This CDR3 is built from 18 residues. The CDR3 loop is CASTPRGVTATNTGELFF. The CDR3 DNA reads TGCGCCAGCACCCCACGGGGTGTGACTGCTACGAACACCGGGGAGCTGTTTTTT. Together with reference TRBV5-1 and TRBJ2-2, the CDR3 gives the full variable domain: KAGVTQTPRYLIKTRGQQVTLSCSPISGHRSVSWYQQTPGQGLQFLFEYFSETQRNKGNFPGRFSGRQFSNSRSEMNVSTLELGDSALYLCASTPRGVTATNTGELFFGEGSRLTVL.

The genes are TRBV5-5 and TRBJ2-2, with D perhaps matching TRBD2 (5 bases). V was clipped by 4 bases and J by 4 bases, with 8 bases between them. In germline, CDR1 is SGHKS, CDR2 YYEKEE (reference sequence). The CDR3 extends over 13 amino acids. CDR3 amino acids: CASSAGGTGELFF. The CDR3, as DNA: TGTGCCAGCAGCGCCGGAGGCACCGGGGAGCTGTTTTTT.

The chain employs TRBV2 and TRBJ1-5; 8 positions match TRBD1. CDR1 is SNHLY and CDR2 is FYNNEI in the germline V gene. The CDR3 totals 15 residues. The ends lost 4 bases at V and 5 bases at J; junction bases unmatched: 7. CDR3 residues: CASSVWTGPDQPQHF. CDR3 DNA: TGTGCCAGCAGTGTGTGGACAGGGCCCGATCAGCCCCAGCATTTT.

The rearrangement joins TRBV5-1 to TRBJ2-1; D possibly corresponds to TRBD1 (6 bases). Germline lookup yields CDR1 SGHRS and CDR2 YFSETQ. CDR3 size: 12 residues. V was pared by 2 bases and J by 11 bases, with 11 bases between. The chain's CDR3 is CASSLPGEQQFF. The CDR3 nucleotides read TGCGCCAGCAGCTTACCAGGGGAGCAGCAGTTCTTC. Variable domain in full (rest from reference TRBV5-1 and TRBJ2-1): KAGVTQTPRYLIKTRGQQVTLSCSPISGHRSVSWYQQTPGQGLQFLFEYFSETQRNKGNFPGRFSGRQFSNSRSEMNVSTLELGDSALYLCASSLPGEQQFFGPGTRLTVL.

V gene TRBV27 combines with J gene TRBJ2-7; D possibly corresponds to TRBD1 (6 bases). V lost 0 bases and J 1 base, leaving 13 bases between the germline ends. CDR1 and CDR2 from the germline V gene are MNHEY and SMNVEV (reference sequence). The CDR3 is 16 residues long. The CDR3 DNA is TGTGCCAGCAGTTTATCGTCGACAGGTTCATCCTACGAGCAGTACTTC. It yields the protein CASSLSSTGSSYEQYF.

The CDR3 nucleotides read TGTGCCTGGACTAGAATATACAATGAGCAGTTCTTC. This translates into CAWTRIYNEQFF. The chain links TRBV30 to TRBJ2-1; D unresolved. Germline CDR1 is GTSNPN and CDR2 is SVGIG (reference sequence). The V and J ends lost 4 bases and 4 bases respectively, with 8 bases between them. There are 12 residues in the CDR3. Full variable domain (remainder filled in from reference TRBV30 and TRBJ2-1): SQTIHQWPATLVQPVGSPLSLECTVEGTSNPNLYWYRQAAGRGLQLLFYSVGIGQISSEVPQNLSASRPQDRQFILSSKKLLLSDSGFYLCAWTRIYNEQFFGPGTRLTVL.

This rearrangement joins TRBV27 to TRBJ1-3, with 8 bases aligning to TRBD1. The CDR3 has 14 amino acids. Trimming cost V 6 bases and J 2 bases; bases outside gene matches: 3. Germline lookup yields CDR1 MNHEY and CDR2 SMNVEV (reference sequence). This CDR3 is CASRQGVTGNTIYF. The CDR3 DNA follows: TGTGCCAGCAGACAGGGGGTGACTGGAAACACCATATATTTT.

The rearrangement uses TRBV27 and TRBJ1-2, with D hard to call. Germline V gives CDR1 MNHEY, CDR2 SMNVEV (reference sequence). The germline V and J ends were trimmed by 3 bases and 4 bases, with 12 bases remaining between them. This CDR3 is built from 14 residues. In nucleotides, the CDR3 is TGTGCCAGCAGTTTTGGGAGCGCCGGCTATGGCTACACCTTC. Translating gives CASSFGSAGYGYTF.

In this sample, this clonotype turned up once. The V gene is TRBV10-3, the J gene TRBJ1-2; the D is unclear. The CDR3 runs 16 residues. Germline assignment: CDR1 ENHRY and CDR2 SYGVKD. V lost 0 bases, J lost 1 base, and 12 bases lay in between. CDR3 protein: CAISESTGEINYGYTF. DNA of the CDR3: TGTGCCATCAGTGAGTCGACGGGTGAAATTAACTATGGCTACACCTTC.

The chain couples TRBV6-1 to TRBJ2-3, with TRBD1 identical over 9 bases. V shed 5 bases and J 6 bases; nucleotides not matched to a gene: 12. This CDR3 is 16 amino acids long. CDR1 and CDR2 from the germline V gene are MNHNS and SASEGT. CDR3 nucleotide sequence: TGTGCCAGCAGTCCCCATGGGGGACAGGGAATGGATACGCAGTATTTT. Translated: CASSPHGGQGMDTQYF.

The chain links TRBV11-2 to TRBJ2-7; TRBD1 might be the D (6 bases). V lost 4 bases, J lost 6 bases, and 13 bases lay in between. This CDR3 comprises 13 residues. Germline CDR1 reads SGHAT; CDR2 reads FQNNGV. Here the CDR3 DNA reads TGTGCCAGCAGCTCCCAGGGGCGCTTCGAGCAGTACTTC. This encodes CASSSQGRFEQYF. Based on the CDR3 plus reference TRBV11-2 and TRBJ2-7, the full variable domain is EAGVAQSPRYKIIEKRQSVAFWCNPISGHATLYWYQQILGQGPKLLIQFQNNGVVDDSQLPKDRFSAERLKGVDSTLKIQPAKLEDSAVYLCASSSQGRFEQYFGPGTRLTVT.

The J gene is TRBJ1-1, the V gene TRBV7-2; D unresolved. CDR3 size: 14 residues. From germline, CDR1 is SGHTA and CDR2 FQGNSA. V lost 2 bases and J 7 bases, leaving 14 bases between the germline ends. CDR3 coding DNA: TGTGCCAGCAGCTTACTCGGACTAACAGATGAAGCTTTCTTT. Residues: CASSLLGLTDEAFF.

The sample holds a few counts of this clonotype. The chain is built from TRBV6-1 and TRBJ1-1; D unresolved. CDR1 and CDR2 from the germline V gene are MNHNS and SASEGT. V was trimmed by 1 base and J by 0 bases, leaving 0 bases between them. This CDR3 comprises 12 residues. The CDR3 sequence: CASSEVNTEAFF. The CDR3 DNA reads as TGTGCCAGCAGTGAAGTGAACACTGAAGCTTTCTTT.

This clonotype was picked up many times. Germline and junction disagree at one end, which may indicate a read error. The chain employs TRBV27 and TRBJ2-2; D is unclear. Per the germline V gene, CDR1 is MNHEY and CDR2 is SMNVEV (reference sequence). This CDR3 comprises 12 residues. The CDR3 DNA reads TGCGCCAGCAGCCTTGTAACCGGGGAGCTGTTTTTT. It translates to CASSLVTGELFF.

V gene TRBV10-3 combines with J gene TRBJ2-7; D is unresolved. Germline V lookup: CDR1 ENHRY, CDR2 SYGVKD. V dropped 0 bases and J dropped 3 bases, with 6 bases sitting between them. This CDR3 spans 13 amino acids. CDR3 DNA sequence: TGTGCCATCAGTGAGTCGGCAGACTACGAGCAGTACTTC. Amino acid sequence: CAISESADYEQYF.

The chain carries TRBV5-1 and TRBJ1-1; D possibly corresponds to TRBD1 (5 bases). CDR1 is SGHRS and CDR2 is YFSETQ in the germline V gene. Trimming took off 0 bases at V and 8 bases at J, with 14 bases between the two ends. CDR3 length equals 14 residues. CDR3 region: CASSLGVPNREAFF. The DNA for the CDR3 is TGCGCCAGCAGCTTGGGGGTACCGAACAGGGAAGCTTTCTTT.